Below, 25 T cell receptor beta chains from the same sample are listed, as sequenced in a study of blood T cell repertoires in COVID-19. Repertoires were generated with immunoSEQ multiplex PCR, while TCRdb's copy carries only in-frame clones and drops some. The sample has fewer than 350,000 clones, around 87% seen once; the top ten hold approximately 2%. The sequenced sample consisted of peripheral blood. These receptors all come from a woman aged 25 to 39 who had recovered from COVID-19.

This chain uses TRBV19 with TRBJ2-2; 8 bases are shared with TRBD2. In germline, CDR1 is LNHDA, CDR2 SQIVND (reference sequence). The V gene end was trimmed by 3 bases and the J gene end by 6 bases; junction bases not matched to a gene: 9. The CDR3 is 16 amino acids. The CDR3 DNA sequence: TGTGCCAGTAGTATTGGTGCGGGAGGACGGGCCGGGGAGCTGTTTTTT. Protein sequence: CASSIGAGGRAGELFF.

The chain uses TRBV18 and TRBJ1-5; TRBD1 agrees at 11 bases. Germline V CDR1 and CDR2: KGHSH, LQKENI. Germline trimming cut 3 bases from V and 5 bases from J; bases unmatched to any gene: 3. The CDR3 is made up of 15 amino acids. In nucleotides, the CDR3 is TGTGCCAGCTCACCTGGGACAGGGGGGCATCAGCCCCAGCATTTT. This translates into CASSPGTGGHQPQHF.

This chain connects TRBV29-1 to TRBJ2-1, with D unclear. The CDR3 is 9 residues long. Trimming removed 4 bases from V and 8 bases from J, with 3 bases in between. Germline CDR1 and CDR2: SQVTM and ANQGSEA. The CDR3 protein is CSVADEQFF. The CDR3 DNA follows: TGCAGCGTTGCCGATGAGCAGTTCTTC.

This sequence joins TRBV5-8 and TRBJ2-7, with 8 bases aligning to TRBD1. The CDR3 has 14 amino acids. Trimming removed 2 bases from V and 4 bases from J; junction bases left unmatched: 5. The germline CDR1 and CDR2 sequences are SGHTS and YDEGEE. The CDR3 DNA reads as TGTGCCAGCAGCTTCAGGGGGCCGAATTACGAGCAGTACTTC. Amino acids: CASSFRGPNYEQYF.

This clone is a singleton in its sample. The chain carries TRBV5-1 and TRBJ2-1, with 9 bases matching TRBD2. After removal of 4 bases from V and 4 bases from J, the junction contained 9 bases not matched to a gene. The germline gives CDR1 SGHRS, CDR2 YFSETQ. This CDR3 is 16 amino acids long. CDR3 sequence: CASSTQRLAEYNEQFF. The CDR3 DNA reads TGCGCCAGCAGCACGCAAAGACTAGCGGAGTACAATGAGCAGTTCTTC.

The rearrangement uses TRBV29-1 and TRBJ2-2; D not resolved. Germline V gene lookup returns CDR1 SQVTM and CDR2 ANQGSEA. V was pared by 4 bases and J by 0 bases, with 9 bases between. The CDR3 has 14 amino acids. In DNA, the CDR3 is TGCAGCGTTGGCAGGCTCGCGAACACCGGGGAGCTGTTTTTT. Amino acid sequence: CSVGRLANTGELFF.

The J gene is TRBJ1-4, the V gene TRBV2; no clear D gene. The CDR3 is 14 residues long. The V gene lost 7 bases and the J gene lost 4 bases, with 13 bases spanning the gap. CDR1 is SNHLY and CDR2 is FYNNEI in the germline V gene. CDR3 residues: CASIRQSVNEKLFF. In DNA, the CDR3 is TGTGCCAGCATCAGGCAGAGTGTTAATGAAAAACTGTTTTTT.

This clone was picked up a small number of times. This rearrangement joins TRBV27 to TRBJ1-5; D is undetermined. Germline V gene lookup returns CDR1 MNHEY and CDR2 SMNVEV (reference sequence). Trimming took off 3 bases at V and 7 bases at J, with 10 bases between the two ends. The CDR3 has 13 amino acids. The CDR3 sequence: CASSFGGMQPQHF. In nucleotides, the CDR3 is TGTGCCAGCAGTTTTGGAGGGATGCAGCCCCAGCATTTT.

V gene TRBV10-3 combines with J gene TRBJ2-7; possible D gene TRBD2, 8 bases. CDR1 is ENHRY, CDR2 SYGVKD, per germline. The CDR3 totals 16 residues. Trimming removed 8 bases at V and 2 bases at J, with 22 bases between. CDR3 in amino acids: CAISGGTVLPPYEQYF. Here the CDR3 DNA reads TGTGCCATCTCGGGGGGGACAGTACTACCTCCCTACGAGCAGTACTTC.

The V gene is TRBV4-1, the J gene TRBJ1-2; D gene uncertain. V gave up 1 base and J gave up 3 bases, with 9 bases separating them. This CDR3 spans 14 amino acids. Germline loops: CDR1 MGHRA, CDR2 YSYEKL. In DNA form, the CDR3 reads TGCGCCAGCAGCCAAGTCGGGGTGGACTATGGCTACACCTTC. As protein: CASSQVGVDYGYTF.

The genes are TRBV11-2 and TRBJ2-1; 8 bases are shared with TRBD2. This CDR3 has 16 residues. Looked up from germline, CDR1 is SGHAT and CDR2 is FQNNGV. The trim removed 5 bases at V and 7 bases at J, leaving 13 bases unmatched. The CDR3 sequence is CASSPLNGGVGNEQFF. The CDR3, as DNA: TGTGCCAGCAGCCCCCTCAACGGGGGGGTGGGTAATGAGCAGTTCTTC.

The chain combines TRBV29-1 with TRBJ2-7, with D uncertain. Trimming stripped 5 bases from V and 4 bases from J, with 12 bases between. Looked up from germline, CDR1 is SQVTM and CDR2 is ANQGSEA. The length of the CDR3 is 12 residues. CDR3 in amino acids: CSVLTPTYEQYF. The CDR3 bases are TGCAGCGTTCTGACACCTACTTACGAGCAGTACTTC.

V and J are TRBV6-1 and TRBJ1-1; maybe TRBD1 (6 bases). Per germline, CDR1 MNHNS and CDR2 SASEGT. The germline V and J ends were trimmed by 2 bases and 3 bases, with 13 bases remaining between them. The CDR3 contains 15 residues. The CDR3 DNA reads TGTGCCAGCAGTGAAAGCACAGGGTCGTACACTGAAGCTTTCTTT. Translated: CASSESTGSYTEAFF.

The genes are TRBV27 and TRBJ2-7; a weak D match, TRBD2 (6 bases). The V end was cut by 3 bases, the J end by 0 bases, with 12 bases between. This CDR3 comprises 15 residues. Germline values: CDR1 MNHEY, CDR2 SMNVEV (reference sequence). The CDR3 loop is CASSFGAGPSYEQYF. CDR3 sequence (DNA): TGTGCCAGCAGTTTCGGGGCGGGACCCTCCTACGAGCAGTACTTC.

This CDR3 is CASSPIAESTDTQYF. CDR3 coding DNA: TGCGCCAGCAGCCCGATTGCGGAAAGCACAGATACGCAGTATTTT. The chain links TRBV5-1 to TRBJ2-3, with unresolved D. Trimming left V 4 bases short and J 0 bases short, with 12 bases between. The CDR3 spans 15 residues. Germline assignment: CDR1 SGHRS and CDR2 YFSETQ.

DNA of the CDR3: TGTGCCAGCACCCCCGGGGAGGCCTACAATGAGCAGTTCTTC. Encoded protein: CASTPGEAYNEQFF. The chain combines TRBV6-2 or TRBV6-3 with TRBJ2-1, with D maybe TRBD2 (6 bases). The CDR3 runs to 14 residues. CDR1 and CDR2 from the germline V gene are MNHEY and SVGEGT. V was shortened by 7 bases and J by 2 bases, with 12 bases between the two germline ends.

The genes are TRBV3-1 (or the pseudogene TRBV3-2) and TRBJ2-2; possibly TRBD2 for D (6 bases). Germline lookup yields CDR1 LGHDT and CDR2 YNNKEL (reference sequence). The V end was cut by 2 bases, the J end by 2 bases, with 9 bases between. This CDR3 spans 15 amino acids. The CDR3 loop is CASSQPGLNTGELFF. The CDR3 DNA reads as TGTGCCAGCAGCCAACCGGGACTTAACACCGGGGAGCTGTTTTTT.

J is TRBJ1-2 and V is TRBV18, with D perhaps matching TRBD1 (5 bases). The CDR3 totals 19 residues. Looked up from germline, CDR1 is KGHSH and CDR2 is LQKENI. The V gene lost 2 bases and the J gene lost 7 bases, with 29 bases spanning the gap. The CDR3 nucleotides read TGTGCCAGCTCACCATTTTCTAGTCAAGGGCGGGACTCCCCTATTGGCTACACCTTC. Translated: CASSPFSSQGRDSPIGYTF.

The chain employs TRBV18 and TRBJ2-5; TRBD1 matches 10 bases. The germline gives CDR1 KGHSH, CDR2 LQKENI. The V segment lost 0 bases and the J segment 4 bases; nucleotides outside the gene matches: 8. The CDR3 length is 17 residues. The CDR3 spells CASSPPTSRDRGETQYF. The CDR3 bases are TGTGCCAGCTCACCACCTACAAGCCGGGACAGGGGAGAGACCCAGTACTTC.

This sequence joins TRBV7-2 and TRBJ2-7; a possible D gene is TRBD1 (6 bases). Germline CDR1 is SGHTA and CDR2 is FQGNSA. The CDR3 runs to 15 residues. V was cut by 2 bases and J by 0 bases, with 11 bases left in between. CDR3 amino acids: CASSLTQGSSYEQYF. Written as DNA, the CDR3 is TGTGCCAGCAGCTTAACACAGGGTTCCTCCTACGAGCAGTACTTC. Variable domain in full (rest from reference TRBV7-2 and TRBJ2-7): GAGVSQSPSNKVTEKGKDVELRCDPISGHTALYWYRQSLGQGLEFLIYFQGNSAPDKSGLPSDRFSAERTGGSVSTLTIQRTQQEDSAVYLCASSLTQGSSYEQYFGPGTRLTVT.

This chain connects TRBV28 to TRBJ2-7, with D perhaps TRBD2 (6 bases). Germline V CDR1 and CDR2: MDHEN, SYDVKM. V was trimmed by 4 bases and J by 0 bases, leaving 13 bases between them. The length of the CDR3 is 15 residues. The CDR3 DNA reads as TGTGCCAGCAGTTCGATTCTAGCGTACTCCTACGAGCAGTACTTC. It is translated as CASSSILAYSYEQYF.

The CDR3 sequence: CASSPDRTYNEQFF. CDR3 sequence (DNA): TGTGCCAGCTCTCCAGACAGAACCTACAATGAGCAGTTCTTC. The chain is built from TRBV18 and TRBJ2-1; D is perhaps TRBD1 (5 bases). The CDR3 is 14 amino acids. Germline-derived CDR1 and CDR2 are KGHSH and LQKENI. V was trimmed by 6 bases and J by 2 bases, leaving 11 bases between them.

CDR3 in DNA: TGCGCCAGCAGCTTACAGGCCCTCGGAGCCAAAAACATTCAGTACTTC. Its translation is CASSLQALGAKNIQYF. The chain recombines TRBV5-1 with TRBJ2-4; D perhaps matches TRBD1 (5 bases). V dropped 2 bases and J dropped 0 bases, with 12 bases sitting between them. Germline V gives CDR1 SGHRS, CDR2 YFSETQ. This CDR3 region has 16 residues. Drawing the rest from reference TRBV5-1 and TRBJ2-4, the complete variable domain is KAGVTQTPRYLIKTRGQQVTLSCSPISGHRSVSWYQQTPGQGLQFLFEYFSETQRNKGNFPGRFSGRQFSNSRSEMNVSTLELGDSALYLCASSLQALGAKNIQYFGAGTRLSVL.

This rearrangement joins TRBV11-2 to TRBJ2-7; 13 bases agree with TRBD2. The CDR3 has 16 residues. V dropped 4 bases and J dropped 2; count of bases not matched to a gene: 5. Germline V lookup: CDR1 SGHAT, CDR2 FQNNGV. CDR3 DNA sequence: TGTGCCAGCAGCTCCTGGACTAGCGGGAGCCCCTACGAGCAGTACTTC. This sequence encodes CASSSWTSGSPYEQYF.

On this clone: The likely explanation is a read error, given a far larger clone one base away. This chain links TRBV13 with TRBJ2-2; D is ambiguous. The CDR3 runs 13 residues. Per germline, CDR1 PRHDT and CDR2 FYEKMQ (reference sequence). V was shortened by 2 bases and J by 3 bases, with 4 bases between the two germline ends. The CDR3 bases are TGTGCCAGCAGCTTATCGGACACCGGGGAGCTGTTTTTT. The encoded protein is CASSLSDTGELFF.